The 21 T cell receptor beta chains in this list originate from one sample, sequenced in a study of CD8 T cells in Susac syndrome (dated by TCRdb to about 2019). Library method: the immunoSEQ multiplex PCR assay. RNA was extracted with the RNeasy kit and 0.5 to 1 ug was reverse transcribed using random hexamers. Starting from the raw public reads, TCRdb applied fastp trimming at Q25, assembled clones with MiXCR and retained in-frame beta chains. Every distinct CDR3 protein forms one entry, paired with its most common genes and DNA. The sample has approximately 46,000 distinct CDR3 sequences on record, 80% to 95% of them singletons. The leading ten clones occupy approximately 0.41% of the sample. Material for sequencing was CD8+ T cells from PBMCs. The origin of the receptors is a human donor in good health.

The chain carries TRBV20-1 and TRBJ2-7, with D perhaps assigned TRBD1 or TRBD2 (5 bases each). The CDR3 loop spans 13 amino acids. Germline CDR1 and CDR2: DFQATT and SNEGSKA (reference sequence). The ends were cut back, 5 bases at V and 3 bases at J, with 14 bases in the middle. As DNA, the CDR3 is TGCAGTGCTTTGGGACGTGATTACTACGAGCAGTACTTC. Its protein product is CSALGRDYYEQYF.

This clonotype was picked up one time. V is TRBV30 and J is TRBJ2-1, with TRBD1 matching 9 bases. Germline CDR1 and CDR2: GTSNPN and SVGIG (reference sequence). The CDR3 extends over 16 amino acids. Germline trimming cut 3 bases from V and 5 bases from J; bases unmatched to any gene: 11. The CDR3 spells CAWSADGTGTNNEQFF. CDR3 nucleotides: TGTGCCTGGAGCGCGGATGGGACAGGGACTAACAATGAGCAGTTCTTC.

The chain employs TRBV30 and TRBJ1-2, with D possibly matching TRBD1 (6 bases). V shed 5 bases and J shed 6 bases, with 28 bases lying between them. Germline V gene data show CDR1 as GTSNPN and CDR2 as SVGIG (reference sequence). CDR3 length: 17 amino acids. In DNA, the CDR3 is TGTGCCTGGTTTCGGGGAGCTTACCGGGACACATTGGATGGCTACACCTTC. Protein: CAWFRGAYRDTLDGYTF.

This chain uses TRBV2 with TRBJ2-5; D is unresolved. V lost 3 bases to trimming and J lost 4 bases, with 9 bases between them. This CDR3 contains 13 residues. The germline gives CDR1 SNHLY, CDR2 FYNNEI. The CDR3 region is CASSDRRIETQYF. Here the CDR3 DNA reads TGTGCCAGCAGTGACCGACGGATAGAGACCCAGTACTTC.

There are a few counts of this clonotype. The chain carries TRBV4-1 and TRBJ2-7; D is uncertain. Germline values: CDR1 MGHRA, CDR2 YSYEKL. The V end was cut by 1 base, the J end by 3 bases, with 10 bases between. This CDR3 has 14 residues. CDR3 coding DNA: TGCGCCAGCAGCCAAGGTCAGGCCAACTACGAGCAGTACTTC. Protein product: CASSQGQANYEQYF.

The V gene is TRBV11-1, the J gene TRBJ2-1; TRBD1 or TRBD2 may be the D gene (9 bases each). CDR3 length: 22 residues. The germline V and J ends were trimmed by 3 bases and 0 bases, with 30 bases remaining between them. CDR1 and CDR2 (germline): SGHAT, FQDESV (reference sequence). The CDR3 DNA reads as TGTGCCAGCAGCTTCCCCGGGACAGGGAGACTAGCGGATATCAGCTCCTACAATGAGCAGTTCTTC. Translated: CASSFPGTGRLADISSYNEQFF.

The chain combines TRBV29-1 with TRBJ1-2; D unresolved. V was pared by 3 bases and J by 4 bases, with 21 bases between. CDR1 and CDR2 from the germline V gene are SQVTM and ANQGSEA. The CDR3 extends over 16 amino acids. The CDR3 loop reads CSVDDPPMRELYGYTF. The CDR3 DNA sequence: TGCAGCGTTGATGACCCCCCGATGAGGGAACTCTATGGCTACACCTTC.

V gene TRBV3-1 combines with J gene TRBJ2-7, with 12 bases fitting TRBD2. CDR1 is LGHDT, CDR2 YNNKEL, per germline (reference sequence). With V trimmed by 6 bases and J by 3 bases, 6 bases remained unmatched. CDR3 size: 15 residues. The CDR3 DNA sequence: TGTGCCAGCAGACCTACGACTAGCGGGAGCTACGAGCAGTACTTC. Translating it yields CASRPTTSGSYEQYF.

This rearrangement joins TRBV5-6 to TRBJ2-5, with D hard to call. The V end lost 4 bases, the J end lost 1 base, and 20 bases lay between the germline ends. The germline gives CDR1 SGHDT, CDR2 YYEEEE. The CDR3 sequence is 17 residues long. CDR3 in amino acids: CASSDRSSSYLQETQYF. The CDR3 coding sequence is TGTGCCAGCAGCGACCGTAGCAGCAGTTACCTCCAAGAGACCCAGTACTTC. The whole variable domain, remainder taken from reference TRBV5-6 and TRBJ2-5, is DAGVTQSPTHLIKTRGQQVTLRCSPKSGHDTVSWYQQALGQGPQFIFQYYEEEERQRGNFPDRFSGHQFPNYSSELNVNALLLGDSALYLCASSDRSSSYLQETQYFGPGTRLLVL.

CDR3 protein: CASSFNGELFF. In DNA, the CDR3 is TGTGCCAGCAGTTTCAACGGGGAGCTGTTTTTT. The chain employs TRBV12-3 or TRBV12-4 and TRBJ2-2, with D unclear. Deletions cut 3 bases from V and 7 bases from J, with 3 bases between. The CDR3 is 11 residues long.

The chain is built from TRBV25-1 and TRBJ2-7; 9 bases agree with TRBD1. The CDR3 sequence is 14 residues long. Germline CDR1 MGHDK, CDR2 SYGVNS. V was clipped by 3 bases and J by 5 bases; unmatched bases: 5. In DNA form, the CDR3 reads TGTGCCAGCAGTGAGCCCGGGACAGGGCACGAGCAGTACTTC. The encoded protein is CASSEPGTGHEQYF.

The chain combines TRBV27 with TRBJ1-2, with D possibly being TRBD1 (6 bases). Looked up from germline, CDR1 is MNHEY and CDR2 is SMNVEV (reference sequence). The CDR3 covers 15 residues. V gave up 5 bases and J gave up 8 bases, with 21 bases separating them. CDR3 region: CASSPDSDILGGYTF. The CDR3, as DNA: TGTGCCAGCAGTCCGGACAGTGATATCCTTGGAGGCTACACCTTC.

This chain connects TRBV7-6 to TRBJ2-3; D not certain. V lost 1 base to trimming and J lost 2 bases, with 10 bases between them. The CDR3 runs 15 residues. The V gene's germline CDR1 is SGHVS and CDR2 FNYEAQ. CDR3 nucleotide sequence: TGTGCCAGCAGCTTAGGGAATCAATACACAGATACGCAGTATTTT. Translating gives CASSLGNQYTDTQYF. Based on the CDR3 plus reference TRBV7-6 and TRBJ2-3, the full variable domain is GAGVSQSPRYKVTKRGQDVALRCDPISGHVSLYWYRQALGQGPEFLTYFNYEAQQDKSGLPNDRFSAERPEGSISTLTIQRTEQRDSAMYRCASSLGNQYTDTQYFGPGTRLTVL.

This clonotype was counted a single time. The CDR3 DNA follows: TGTGCCAGCAGTCGGACAGGGGGACTAGCGGGAGGTTCCTACGAGCAGTACTTC. This translates into CASSRTGGLAGGSYEQYF. The gene calls are TRBV6-1 and TRBJ2-7; TRBD2 matches 15 bases. The V gene end was trimmed by 5 bases and the J gene end by 1 base; junction bases not matched to a gene: 9. The CDR3 totals 18 residues. Germline values: CDR1 MNHNS, CDR2 SASEGT.

This chain links TRBV7-6 with TRBJ2-2; D unclear. The CDR3 has 13 residues. Per the germline V gene, CDR1 is SGHVS and CDR2 is FNYEAQ. V dropped 1 base and J dropped 6 bases, with 6 bases sitting between them. For the CDR3, the DNA is TGTGCCAGCAGCTTAGGAGCCGCCGGGGAGCTGTTTTTT. Translating it yields CASSLGAAGELFF.

The chain combines TRBV7-2 with TRBJ1-5, with 10 bases lining up with TRBD1. This CDR3 region has 16 residues. Trimming at V came to 1 base and at J to 7 bases, leaving 7 bases not matched to a gene. Germline-derived CDR1 and CDR2 are SGHTA and FQGNSA. The DNA of the CDR3 is TGTGCCAGCAGCTTAGGTCCGGTGACAGGGGGCCAGCCCCAGCATTTT. Translated, it gives CASSLGPVTGGQPQHF.

V and J are TRBV12-3 or TRBV12-4 and TRBJ2-1; 12 bases fit TRBD1. With 5 bases clipped from V and 4 bases from J, the junction kept 6 bases outside the gene matches. The CDR3 is made up of 16 amino acids. As DNA, the CDR3 is TGTGCCAGCAGTGCCGGGGACAGGGGGCTGTACAATGAGCAGTTCTTC. Its translation is CASSAGDRGLYNEQFF.

The J gene is TRBJ2-3, the V gene TRBV5-1; D remains ambiguous. From germline, CDR1 is SGHRS and CDR2 YFSETQ. CDR3 size: 14 residues. The germline V and J ends were trimmed by 2 bases and 1 base, with 8 bases remaining between them. The CDR3 nucleotides are TGCGCCAGCAGCTTAAGGGATGGCACAGATACGCAGTATTTT. Its translation: CASSLRDGTDTQYF.

This rearrangement joins TRBV27 to TRBJ2-7; no reliable D call. Germline CDR1 is MNHEY and CDR2 is SMNVEV (reference sequence). Deletions cut 1 base from V and 7 bases from J, with 14 bases between. The CDR3 loop spans 14 amino acids. The CDR3 spells CASSLYSLGPEQYF. The CDR3 coding sequence is TGTGCCAGCAGTTTATACTCACTTGGGCCTGAGCAGTACTTC.

This chain uses TRBV9 with TRBJ2-1; tentatively, D is TRBD1 or TRBD2 (6 bases each). Between the trimmed V and J ends, which lost 0 bases and 3 bases, there was a span of 10 bases. The CDR3 spans 15 residues. Germline-derived CDR1 and CDR2 are SGDLS and YYNGEE. CDR3: CASSVDAGHYNEQFF. Written as DNA, the CDR3 is TGTGCCAGCAGCGTAGACGCGGGACACTACAATGAGCAGTTCTTC.

The rearrangement uses TRBV11-2 and TRBJ2-7, with TRBD1 as a possible D gene (6 bases). The CDR3 runs to 16 residues. Germline V lookup: CDR1 SGHAT, CDR2 FQNNGV. V lost 4 bases and J lost 1, with 17 bases in between. CDR3: CASSWDYRATSYEQYF. CDR3 in DNA: TGTGCCAGCAGCTGGGATTACAGGGCTACGTCCTACGAGCAGTACTTC. The entire variable domain, with the rest obtained from reference TRBV11-2 and TRBJ2-7, is as follows: EAGVAQSPRYKIIEKRQSVAFWCNPISGHATLYWYQQILGQGPKLLIQFQNNGVVDDSQLPKDRFSAERLKGVDSTLKIQPAKLEDSAVYLCASSWDYRATSYEQYFGPGTRLTVT.